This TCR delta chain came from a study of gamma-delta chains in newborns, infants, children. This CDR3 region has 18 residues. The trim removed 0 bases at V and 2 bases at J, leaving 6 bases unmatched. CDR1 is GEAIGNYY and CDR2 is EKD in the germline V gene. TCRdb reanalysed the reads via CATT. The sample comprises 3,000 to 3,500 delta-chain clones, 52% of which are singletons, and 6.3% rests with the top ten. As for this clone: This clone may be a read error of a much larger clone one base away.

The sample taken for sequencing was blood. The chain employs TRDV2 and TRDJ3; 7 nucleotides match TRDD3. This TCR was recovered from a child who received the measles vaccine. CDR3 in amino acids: CACDTWGTSPWDTRQMFF. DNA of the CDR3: TGTGCCTGTGACACCTGGGGGACCAGCCCCTGGGACACCCGACAGATGTTTTTC.